The source of this T cell receptor beta chain is a study of neurological immune-mediated disorders. At least ten counts were recorded for this clonotype. Its target is not known. A 10-nucleotide random UMI tagged transcripts in template-switch 5'RACE cDNA synthesis. MiXCR, run by TCRdb on the 5' RACE reads, gives a single entry per CDR3 protein. The sample lists some 26,000 distinct CDR3 sequences; 3.3% were seen once. Notes on the study in general: The multiple sclerosis repertoire cluster showed no association with any clinical or MRI feature. The authors stated that larger cohorts are needed.

The study built unsorted libraries from 2 million PBMCs kept at -80 C. Trimming took off 3 bases at V and 2 bases at J, with 12 bases between the two ends. CDR3 length: 15 amino acids. In germline, CDR1 is SGHTA, CDR2 FQGNSA. The receptor was isolated from a young woman with multiple sclerosis. Specimen: PBMCs. The chain uses TRBV7-2 and TRBJ2-3; no clear D gene. CDR3 in DNA: TGTGCCAGCAGCTTTGGCGTCACACACACAGATACGCAGTATTTT. Translating gives CASSFGVTHTDTQYF.